This T cell receptor beta chain was sequenced for a study of blood T cell repertoires in COVID-19. The study drew participants aged roughly 18 to 89 years from about two dozen US areas. Cohort allocation depended upon clinical history that participants reported. All recovered Cohort 3 donors got two negative PCRs, got clearance, or saw symptom resolution. The CDR3 contains 14 residues. Germline V gene sequence: CDR1 SGHVS, CDR2 FQNEAQ. Trimming left V 5 bases short and J 2 bases short, with 12 bases between. Authors' processing steps: Nucleated cell number was recorded as an estimate derived from reference gene primer amplification. Sequencing was performed with immunoSEQ multiplex PCR; in TCRdb, only in-frame clones are kept and a portion is missing. V, J and clone size are those of that table, while D and trimming were read from the DNA. Of about 270,000 clones listed, roughly 86% are singletons.

The rearrangement joins TRBV7-8 to TRBJ2-5, with TRBD1 as a possible D gene (6 bases). Specimen: PBMCs or T cells enriched from blood (not recorded which). This clonotype originated in a woman aged 18-30 years who had recovered from COVID-19. The DNA of the CDR3 is TGTGCCAGCAGCGTTAGGGACACACAAGAGACCCAGTACTTC. This gives the protein CASSVRDTQETQYF.